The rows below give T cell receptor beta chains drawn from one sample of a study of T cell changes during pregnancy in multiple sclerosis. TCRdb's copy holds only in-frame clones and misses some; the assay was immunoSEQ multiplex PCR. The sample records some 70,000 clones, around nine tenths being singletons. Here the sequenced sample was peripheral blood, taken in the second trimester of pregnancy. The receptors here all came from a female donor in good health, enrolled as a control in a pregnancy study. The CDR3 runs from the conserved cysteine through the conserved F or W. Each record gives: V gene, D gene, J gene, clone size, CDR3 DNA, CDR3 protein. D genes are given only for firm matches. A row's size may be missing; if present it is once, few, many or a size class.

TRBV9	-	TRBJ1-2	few	TGTGCCAGCAGCGTAGGGAGGGGCTACACCTTC	CASSVGRGYTF
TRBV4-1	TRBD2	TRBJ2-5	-	TGCGCCAGCAGCCAAGCAGCGGGGCAGGAGACCCAGTACTTC	CASSQAAGQETQYF
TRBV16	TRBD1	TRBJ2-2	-	TGTGCCAGCAGCCAATCGGCACAGGGGGCGGACACCGGGGAGCTGTTTTTT	CASSQSAQGADTGELFF
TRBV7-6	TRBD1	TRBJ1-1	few	TGTGCCAGCAGCCCGACCCAGGACAGGGGGCTTGATACTGAAGCTTTCTTT	CASSPTQDRGLDTEAFF
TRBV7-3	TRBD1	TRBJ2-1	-	TGTGCCAGCAGCTTATTCAGGGGGACAGGGGGGTACAATGAGCAGTTCTTC	CASSLFRGTGGYNEQFF
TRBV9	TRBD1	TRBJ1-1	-	TGTGCCAGCAGCCCCGACAGGGAAAGTCGTGGAGCTTTCTTT	CASSPDRESRGAFF
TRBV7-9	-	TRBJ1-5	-	TGTGCCAGCAGCCCCTGCGGGCCCCAGCATTTT	CASSPCGPQHF
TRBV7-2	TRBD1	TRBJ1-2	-	TGTGCCAGCGTACTGACAGGGAACTATGGCTACACCTTC	CASVLTGNYGYTF
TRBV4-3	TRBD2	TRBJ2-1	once	TGCGCCAGCAGCCGCTATACCGGGACTAGCGGGGATGAGCAGTTCTTC	CASSRYTGTSGDEQFF
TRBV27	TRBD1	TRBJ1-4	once	TGTGCCAGCAGCCGCCCGGGACAGCCGAATGAAAAACTGTTTTTT	CASSRPGQPNEKLFF
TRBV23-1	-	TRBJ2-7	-	TGCGCCAGCAGAGCCCCCCACGAGCAGTACTTC	CASRAPHEQYF
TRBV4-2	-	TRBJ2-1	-	TGTGCCAGCAGCCAGCAGGACGCCGGGGGTTACAATGAGCAGTTCTTC	CASSQQDAGGYNEQFF
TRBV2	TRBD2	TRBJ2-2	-	TGTGCCAGCAAGAGGTTTGGGGCTAGCGGGCCGTCGAACACCGGGGAGCTGTTTTTT	CASKRFGASGPSNTGELFF
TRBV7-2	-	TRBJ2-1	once	TGTGCCAGCAGCTTATCCGGGCCCGGGAATAATCCCATCTTGTATGAGCAGTTCTTC	CASSLSGPGNNPILYEQFF
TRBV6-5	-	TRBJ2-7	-	TGTGCCAGCAGTTACTTGGCGGAAACCTACGAGCAGTACTTC	CASSYLAETYEQYF
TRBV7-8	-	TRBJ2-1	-	TGTGCCAGCAGCTTAGTGGGGGGTGGGCAGTTCTTC	CASSLVGGGQFF
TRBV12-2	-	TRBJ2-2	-	TGTGCAAGTCGCTACAGGGGGCCGGGCGGGGAGCTGTTTTTT	CASRYRGPGGELFF
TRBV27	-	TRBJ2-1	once	TGTGCCAGCAGTTTATCGGGGGCGACCTACAATGAGCAGTTCTTC	CASSLSGATYNEQFF
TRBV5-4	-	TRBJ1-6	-	TGTGCCAGCAGCTACTTCCCCCCGATAAATTCACCCCTCCACTTT	CASSYFPPINSPLHF
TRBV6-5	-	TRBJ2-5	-	TGTGCCAGCAGTTACTCGTCCCGAGGAAGGGAGACCCAGTACTTC	CASSYSSRGRETQYF
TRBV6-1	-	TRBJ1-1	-	TGTGCCAGCAGTGACCCGGCCAGGGGCACTGAAGCTTTCTTT	CASSDPARGTEAFF
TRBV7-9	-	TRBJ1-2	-	TGTGCCAGCAGCTTAGAAATTACTGCGGACTATGGCTACACCTTC	CASSLEITADYGYTF
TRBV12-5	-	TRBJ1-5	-	TGTGCTAGTGGTTCTGACAGATCCTACAATCAGCCCCAGCATTTT	CASGSDRSYNQPQHF
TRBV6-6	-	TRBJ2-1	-	TGTGCCAGCATTGAGGGGGTAGCCTACAATGAGCAGTTCTTC	CASIEGVAYNEQFF
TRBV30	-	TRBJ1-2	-	TGTGCCTGGAGTCAGGGACTGGCCTATGGCTACACCTTC	CAWSQGLAYGYTF
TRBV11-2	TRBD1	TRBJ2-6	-	TGTGCCAGCAGCCCCCAGACAGGGGGCGTCTCTGGGGCCAACGTCCTGACTTTC	CASSPQTGGVSGANVLTF
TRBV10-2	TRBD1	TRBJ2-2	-	TGCGCCGTCCATCGAACAGGGGCGAACACCGGGGAGCTGTTTTTT	CAVHRTGANTGELFF
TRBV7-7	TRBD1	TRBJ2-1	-	TGTGCTAGCAGCGTCGGACAGGGCTACAATGAGCAGTTCTTC	CASSVGQGYNEQFF
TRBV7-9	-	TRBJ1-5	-	TGTGCCAGCAGCCCCGGGGGAAAGGGGCAAAATCAGCCCCAGCATTTT	CASSPGGKGQNQPQHF
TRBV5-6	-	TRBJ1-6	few	TGTGCCAGCAGCCGGGGGGTGAATTCACCCCTCCACTTT	CASSRGVNSPLHF
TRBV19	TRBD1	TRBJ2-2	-	TGTGCCAGTAGTATAGTGGCTGGGACAGCGAACACCGGGGAGCTGTTTTTT	CASSIVAGTANTGELFF
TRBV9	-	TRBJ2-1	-	TGTGCCAGCAGCGCCTATGGCTACAATGAGCAGTTCTTC	CASSAYGYNEQFF
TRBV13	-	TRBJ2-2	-	TGTGCCAGCAGGTTAAACTCGAACACCGGGGAGCTGTTTTTT	CASRLNSNTGELFF
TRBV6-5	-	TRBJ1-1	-	TGTGTCACCAAGAGGTCTCTTGACTTTGAAGCTTTCTTT	CVTKRSLDFEAFF
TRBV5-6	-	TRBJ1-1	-	TGTGCCAGCAGTCTATCAAGGGGGACCGCTTTCTTT	CASSLSRGTAFF
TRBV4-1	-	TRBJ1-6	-	TGCGCCAGCAGCCAAGAAGGACAGCACTTTCTCCCCCTCCACTTT	CASSQEGQHFLPLHF
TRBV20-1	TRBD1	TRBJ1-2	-	TGCAGTGCTAGAGATCTAGGACAGGGGGCCTTC	CSARDLGQGAF
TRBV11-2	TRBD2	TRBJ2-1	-	TGTGCCAGCAGTGGGACTAGCGGGTTTTCAGGTGAGCAGTTCTTC	CASSGTSGFSGEQFF
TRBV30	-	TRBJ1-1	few	TGTGCCTGGACGACAGGGAACACTGAAGCTTTCTTT	CAWTTGNTEAFF
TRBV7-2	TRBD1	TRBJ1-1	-	TGTGCCAGCGGCCGGGACAGGGGACGTGGTGAAGCTTTCTTT	CASGRDRGRGEAFF
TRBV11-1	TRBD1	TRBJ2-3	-	TGTGCCAGCAGCCGGGACAGGGGGCGCACAGATACGCAGTATTTT	CASSRDRGRTDTQYF
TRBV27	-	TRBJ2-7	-	TGTGCCAGCCGTCCCCTGGAGAGTCCCTACGAGCAGTACTTC	CASRPLESPYEQYF
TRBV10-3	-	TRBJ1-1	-	TGTGCCATCAGTGAGCAGGGTGGGGCCACTGAAGCTTTCTTT	CAISEQGGATEAFF
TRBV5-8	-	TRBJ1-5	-	TGTGCCAGCAGCTTGGTACAGGGAAGCTATAGCAATCAGCCCCAGCATTTT	CASSLVQGSYSNQPQHF
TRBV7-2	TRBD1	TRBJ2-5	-	TGTGCCAGCAACACTCAGGGGGCTCCGAGGACCCAGTACTTC	CASNTQGAPRTQYF
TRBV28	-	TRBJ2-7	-	TGTGCCAGCAGTTCCGGTATAGGGGGCTACGAGCAGTACTTC	CASSSGIGGYEQYF
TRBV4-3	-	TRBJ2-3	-	TGCGCCAGCAGCCCTCGGACGGGGAACACAGATACGCAGTATTTT	CASSPRTGNTDTQYF
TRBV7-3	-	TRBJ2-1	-	TGTGCCAGCAGCTCCGGGTCCGATGAGCAGTTCTTC	CASSSGSDEQFF
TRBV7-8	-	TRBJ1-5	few	TGTGCCAGCAGCCTCAGGTCCAATCAGCCCCAGCATTTT	CASSLRSNQPQHF
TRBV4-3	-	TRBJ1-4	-	TGCGCCAGCAGCCAGACTCTCACAACTAATGAAAAACTGTTTTTT	CASSQTLTTNEKLFF
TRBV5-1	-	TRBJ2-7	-	TGCGCCAGCAGCTTGGGGAGGACGGTGACCTACGAGCAGTACTTC	CASSLGRTVTYEQYF
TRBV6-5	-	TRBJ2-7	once	TGTGCCAGCAGTTTGGGAACGCCTAGCGTGCAGTACTTC	CASSLGTPSVQYF
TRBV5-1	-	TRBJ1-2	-	TGCGCCAGCAGACTTTCCAGGGAGGGCTATGGCTACACCTTC	CASRLSREGYGYTF
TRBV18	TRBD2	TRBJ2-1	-	TGTGCCAGCTCCACGGCCCGGGGGGACCACAATGAGCAGTTCTTC	CASSTARGDHNEQFF
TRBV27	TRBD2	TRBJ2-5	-	TGTGCCAGCAGTACCTACTCGCGGGAGGAGACCCAGTACTTC	CASSTYSREETQYF
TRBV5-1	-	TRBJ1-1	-	TGCGCCAGCACTACAGGGATGAACACTGAAGCTTTCTTT	CASTTGMNTEAFF
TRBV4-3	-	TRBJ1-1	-	TGCGCCAGCAGCCAAGAAAGAGGATGGGTTGAAGCTTTCTTT	CASSQERGWVEAFF
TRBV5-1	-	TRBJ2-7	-	TGCGCCAGCAGCTTGGTTCAGGGCAGTATAACCTCCTACGAGCAGTACTTC	CASSLVQGSITSYEQYF
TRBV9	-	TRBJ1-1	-	TGTGCCAGCAGCGTCCCCCGGTCGGGGGTGAACACTGAAGCTTTCTTT	CASSVPRSGVNTEAFF